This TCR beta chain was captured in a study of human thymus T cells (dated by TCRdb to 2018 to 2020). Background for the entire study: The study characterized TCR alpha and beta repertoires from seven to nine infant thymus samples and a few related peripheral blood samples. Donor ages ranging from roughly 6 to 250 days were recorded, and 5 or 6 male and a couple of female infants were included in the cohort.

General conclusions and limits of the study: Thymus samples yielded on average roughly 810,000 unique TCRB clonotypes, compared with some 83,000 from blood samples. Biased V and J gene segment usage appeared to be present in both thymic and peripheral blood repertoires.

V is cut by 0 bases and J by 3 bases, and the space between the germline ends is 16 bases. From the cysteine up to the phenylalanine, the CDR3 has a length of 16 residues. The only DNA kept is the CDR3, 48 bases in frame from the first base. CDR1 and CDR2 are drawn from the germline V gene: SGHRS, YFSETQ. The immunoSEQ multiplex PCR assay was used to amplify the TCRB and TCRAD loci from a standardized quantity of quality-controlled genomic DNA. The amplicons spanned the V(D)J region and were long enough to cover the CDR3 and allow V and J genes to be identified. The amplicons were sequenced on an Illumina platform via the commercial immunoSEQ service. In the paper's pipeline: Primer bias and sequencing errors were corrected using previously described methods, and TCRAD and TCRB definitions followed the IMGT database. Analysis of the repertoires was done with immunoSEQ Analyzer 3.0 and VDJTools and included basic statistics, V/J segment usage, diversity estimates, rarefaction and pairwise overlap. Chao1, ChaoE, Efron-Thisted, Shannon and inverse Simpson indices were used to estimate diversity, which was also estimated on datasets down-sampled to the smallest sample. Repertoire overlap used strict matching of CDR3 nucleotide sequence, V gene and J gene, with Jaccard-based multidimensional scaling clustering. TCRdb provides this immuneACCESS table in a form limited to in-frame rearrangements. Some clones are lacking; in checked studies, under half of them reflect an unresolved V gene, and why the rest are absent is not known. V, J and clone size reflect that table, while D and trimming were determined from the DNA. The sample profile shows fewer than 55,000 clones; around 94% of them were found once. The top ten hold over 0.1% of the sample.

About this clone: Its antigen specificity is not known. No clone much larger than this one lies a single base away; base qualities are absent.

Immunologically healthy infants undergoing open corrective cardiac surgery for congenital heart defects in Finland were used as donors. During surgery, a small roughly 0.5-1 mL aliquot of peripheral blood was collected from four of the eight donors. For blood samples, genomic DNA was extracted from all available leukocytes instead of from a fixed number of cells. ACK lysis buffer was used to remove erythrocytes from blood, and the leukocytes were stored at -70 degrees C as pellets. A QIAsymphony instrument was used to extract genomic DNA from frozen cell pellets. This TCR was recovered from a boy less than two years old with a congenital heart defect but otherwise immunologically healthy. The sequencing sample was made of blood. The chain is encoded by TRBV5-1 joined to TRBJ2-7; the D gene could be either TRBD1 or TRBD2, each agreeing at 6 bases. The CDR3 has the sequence CASSLAGAGGNYEQYF. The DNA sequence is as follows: TGCGCCAGCAGCTTGGCGGGGGCCGGGGGTAACTACGAGCAGTACTTC.